Listed below are T cell receptor beta chains from one sample, sequenced in a study of cytomegalovirus exposure and HLA in healthy donors. Sequencing used immunoSEQ multiplex PCR; TCRdb keeps in-frame clones, though not all of them. Listed are around 53,000 clones; 6.1% falls within the top ten. Source material: PBMCs. The source of these receptors is a male donor in good health and CMV-seropositive. CDR3s include the opening cysteine and the closing phenylalanine or tryptophan. Fields, in order: D gene, V gene, J gene, CDR3 protein, CDR3 DNA. D genes are given only for firm matches.

NA	TRBV21-1	TRBJ2-5	CASSLGQGVQETQYF	TGTGCCAGCAGCCTCGGACAGGGGGTCCAAGAGACCCAGTACTTC
TRBD1	TRBV7-8	TRBJ1-2	CASSLDRRGGYTF	TGTGCCAGCAGCCTGGACAGGCGAGGTGGCTACACCTTC
NA	TRBV7-9	TRBJ1-5	CASSLGGGGSNQPQHF	TGTGCCAGCAGCTTAGGGGGAGGGGGAAGCAATCAGCCCCAGCATTTT
TRBD1	TRBV29-1	TRBJ1-4	CSVPRTGDEKLFF	TGCAGCGTCCCCCGGACAGGGGATGAAAAACTGTTTTTT
NA	TRBV11-2	TRBJ2-7	CASSLAPGQNYEQYF	TGTGCCAGCAGCTTAGCCCCAGGGCAGAACTACGAGCAGTACTTC
NA	TRBV18	TRBJ2-7	CASSPGAAYEQYF	TGTGCCAGCTCACCGGGGGCAGCCTACGAGCAGTACTTC
TRBD2	TRBV14	TRBJ2-1	CASSQLSGGPYNEQFF	TGTGCCAGCAGCCAACTAAGCGGGGGGCCCTACAATGAGCAGTTCTTC
NA	TRBV5-4	TRBJ2-5	CASSPRGEETQYF	TGTGCCAGCAGTCCGCGCGGGGAGGAGACCCAGTACTTC
NA	TRBV18	TRBJ2-5	CASSNLPQETQYF	TGTGCCAGCTCAAACTTGCCCCAAGAGACCCAGTACTTC
TRBD1	TRBV5-5	TRBJ2-4	CASGTGKNIQYF	TGTGCCTCCGGGACAGGCAAAAACATTCAGTACTTC
NA	TRBV6-5	TRBJ2-5	CASSYSVRGYQETQYF	TGTGCCAGCAGTTACTCGGTTCGGGGTTACCAAGAGACCCAGTACTTC
NA	TRBV27	TRBJ1-2	CASSFQGGGYGYTF	TGTGCCAGCAGTTTTCAGGGAGGTGGATATGGCTACACCTTC
NA	TRBV28	TRBJ2-7	CASSLHTEGEQYF	TGTGCCAGCAGTTTACATACGGAGGGCGAGCAGTACTTC
TRBD1	TRBV7-3	TRBJ2-1	CASSIDRAGEQFF	TGTGCCAGCAGCATCGACAGGGCCGGGGAGCAGTTCTTC
TRBD1	TRBV28	TRBJ2-7	CASRPGTGGPYEQYF	TGTGCCAGCAGACCTGGGACAGGGGGCCCCTACGAGCAGTACTTC
TRBD1	TRBV9	TRBJ2-7	CASSAGGPPYEQYF	TGTGCCAGCAGCGCAGGGGGTCCCCCCTACGAGCAGTACTTC
NA	TRBV11-2	TRBJ1-1	CASSYVSQNTEAFF	TGTGCCAGCAGCTACGTTTCACAGAACACTGAAGCTTTCTTT
TRBD1	TRBV5-1	TRBJ1-4	CASSVDRASEKLFF	TGCGCCAGCAGCGTCGACAGGGCGAGTGAAAAACTGTTTTTT
NA	TRBV5-6	TRBJ2-2	CASSLAGQTGELFF	TGTGCCAGCAGCTTGGCCGGACAAACCGGGGAGCTGTTTTTT
TRBD1	TRBV4-1	TRBJ1-2	CASSLTGDGYTF	TGCGCCAGCAGCCTGACAGGGGATGGCTACACCTTC
NA	TRBV6-5	TRBJ2-3	CASSYSGGGTDTQYF	TGTGCCAGCAGTTACTCGGGCGGGGGCACAGATACGCAGTATTTT
NA	TRBV27	TRBJ1-5	CASGLSLEPQHF	TGTGCCAGCGGACTTAGCCTGGAGCCCCAGCATTTT
NA	TRBV6-1	TRBJ2-7	CASSPRPAGHEQYF	TGTGCCAGCAGCCCTAGACCGGCAGGGCACGAGCAGTACTTC
NA	TRBV29-1	TRBJ1-4	CSVEGPLGREKLFF	TGCAGCGTTGAGGGGCCTCTTGGGCGTGAAAAACTGTTTTTT
TRBD1	TRBV4-1	TRBJ1-2	CASSQAGTASYGYTF	TGCGCCAGCAGCCAAGCCGGGACAGCGAGCTATGGCTACACCTTC
TRBD1	TRBV5-1	TRBJ2-7	CASSGNRDRGSYEQYF	TGCGCCAGCAGCGGAAACCGGGACAGGGGGTCCTACGAGCAGTACTTC
TRBD1	TRBV10-3	TRBJ2-1	CAISESIGQGHNEQFF	TGTGCCATCAGTGAGTCGATAGGACAGGGGCACAATGAGCAGTTCTTC
NA	TRBV4-1	TRBJ2-7	CASSQLGQPYEQYF	TGCGCCAGCAGCCAACTGGGGCAGCCCTACGAGCAGTACTTC
NA	TRBV5-1	TRBJ1-1	CASSLVGGGSAEAFF	TGCGCCAGCAGCTTGGTGGGCGGGGGCTCGGCTGAAGCTTTCTTT
TRBD2	TRBV7-2	TRBJ2-7	CASSPSGAYSYEQYF	TGTGCCAGCAGCCCTAGCGGGGCCTACTCCTACGAGCAGTACTTC
TRBD1	TRBV6-1	TRBJ1-3	CASSESGQGSPAGNTIYF	TGTGCCAGCAGTGAATCGGGACAGGGTTCTCCGGCTGGAAACACCATATATTTT
NA	TRBV7-8	TRBJ1-4	CASSNSQGGLNEKLFF	TGTGCCAGCAGCAACTCCCAAGGGGGTCTCAATGAAAAACTGTTTTTT
TRBD1	TRBV7-9	TRBJ1-2	CASSSDRDIGYTF	TGTGCCAGCAGCTCGGACAGGGACATCGGCTACACCTTC
TRBD2	TRBV29-1	TRBJ2-3	CSAGGRGGGTDTQYF	TGCAGCGCTGGGGGAAGGGGAGGGGGCACAGATACGCAGTATTTT
TRBD1	TRBV27	TRBJ1-1	CASSRDRVSSNTEAFF	TGTGCCAGCAGCCGGGACAGGGTGTCGTCGAACACTGAAGCTTTCTTT
NA	TRBV28	TRBJ2-3	CAHGRTPTDTQYF	TGTGCCCACGGCAGGACACCCACAGATACGCAGTATTTT
TRBD1	TRBV9	TRBJ2-7	CASSGGTGANLRYEQYF	TGTGCCAGCAGCGGAGGGACAGGGGCTAATTTACGCTACGAGCAGTACTTC
NA	TRBV29-1	TRBJ1-1	CSVADHHGGEAFF	TGCAGCGTTGCCGACCACCATGGGGGGGAAGCTTTCTTT
NA	TRBV28	TRBJ2-5	CASSLWARETQYF	TGTGCCAGCAGTTTATGGGCTCGAGAGACCCAGTACTTC
NA	TRBV4-3	TRBJ1-3	CASSQHNSGNTIYF	TGCGCCAGCAGCCAACACAACTCTGGAAACACCATATATTTT
NA	TRBV27	TRBJ2-5	CASSGRRTPPYQETQYF	TGTGCCAGCAGTGGACGCCGGACTCCCCCGTACCAAGAGACCCAGTACTTC
NA	TRBV7-2	TRBJ2-7	CASSLGVAVYEQYF	TGTGCCAGCAGCTTAGGAGTAGCGGTCTACGAGCAGTACTTC
NA	TRBV11-2	TRBJ2-7	CASSFVGGYNEQYF	TGTGCCAGCAGCTTTGTTGGGGGGTATAACGAGCAGTACTTC
NA	TRBV10-3	TRBJ1-1	CAISKGLGAAFF	TGTGCCATCAGCAAGGGACTTGGCGCCGCTTTCTTT
NA	TRBV15	TRBJ1-2	CATSIGTSNYGYTF	TGTGCCACCAGCATCGGGACTTCCAACTATGGCTACACCTTC
TRBD2	TRBV4-1	TRBJ2-7	CASSQELTSGGYEQYF	TGCGCCAGCAGCCAAGAATTGACTAGCGGGGGCTACGAGCAGTACTTC
NA	TRBV6-5	TRBJ2-7	CASGRTRVNYEQYF	TGTGCCAGCGGTCGAACCCGGGTCAACTACGAGCAGTACTTC
NA	TRBV28	TRBJ2-3	CASQGAAGPDTQYF	TGTGCCAGTCAAGGAGCGGCGGGCCCAGATACGCAGTATTTT
TRBD2	TRBV7-9	TRBJ2-1	CASSLKSRGSGVNYNEQFF	TGTGCCAGCAGCTTAAAATCTCGAGGTAGCGGGGTGAACTACAATGAGCAGTTCTTC
NA	TRBV5-1	TRBJ1-4	CASSFRSGATNEKLFF	TGCGCCAGCAGCTTCCGTTCGGGGGCAACTAATGAAAAACTGTTTTTT